The present TCR beta chain was sequenced within a study of blood T cell repertoires in COVID-19. Study-level background: Italy, Spain and the United States were the sources of the convalescent and acute COVID-19 samples. In each case, the material was cDNA or gDNA derived from T cells, B-cell-depleted T cells, or PBMCs.

Methods used by the authors: Estimates of nucleated cell counts were drawn from the amplification of reference gene primers. Data came from immunoSEQ multiplex PCR; TCRdb stores just in-frame clones and leaves some out. The DNA gave D and trimming, while V, J and clone size come from that table. The repertoire includes around 200,000 clones, 86% of them detected once, and about a tenth sits in the top ten. CDR1 and CDR2 from the germline V gene are SGHDT and YYEEEE. The CDR3 covers 15 residues. Trimming stripped 0 bases from V and 5 bases from J, with 15 bases between. The specimen was peripheral blood. J is TRBJ2-7 and V is TRBV5-6, with TRBD1 as a possible D gene (6 bases). This clonotype was obtained from a woman between 55 and 75 years old with COVID-19, enrolled during active disease. CDR3 DNA sequence: TGTGCCAGCAGCTTGGTCGGGAACAGGGCCCACGAGCAGTACTTC. This gives the protein CASSLVGNRAHEQYF.